This T cell receptor beta chain was found in a study of shared clonotypes between healthy human individuals. Study-wide context: Every donor yielded three CD4 naive, three CD4 memory, two CD8 naive and one CD8 memory plate. Study-wide findings and caveats: Sample collection involved blood only; tissue repertoires are likely different.

Across several immunoSEQ plates, the genomic DNA of each subset was split evenly. Profiled with immunoSEQ multiplex PCR; TCRdb holds only in-frame clones, not every one. The sample yields 1.5 million to 1.9 million clones, nearly 99% seen once. Trimming removed 3 bases from V and 2 bases from J, with 11 bases in between. The CDR3 is 14 amino acids. CDR1 and CDR2 from the germline V gene are LNHDA and SQIVND (reference sequence). Of note for this clone: Antigen specificity is unknown.

Source material: naive CD4+ T cells sorted from blood. Subset in this sample: CD45RA+ positively selected. The clonotype was recovered from a man aged 25-45 years in good health. V is TRBV19 and J is TRBJ2-7; D is unclear. The CDR3 is CASSIRSGTYEQYF. The CDR3 DNA reads TGTGCCAGTAGTATTCGGTCTGGGACCTACGAGCAGTACTTC.